This T cell receptor beta chain was sequenced in a study of blood T cell repertoires in COVID-19. Clones were sequenced by immunoSEQ multiplex PCR, and TCRdb holds only the in-frame ones, with some missing. Among 250,000 or so clones listed, 70% to 90% were seen once. V lost 3 bases and J lost 6, with 18 bases in between. Germline CDR1 and CDR2: SGHAT and FQNNGV. The CDR3 has 16 amino acids. The rearrangement uses TRBV11-2 and TRBJ2-4, with unresolved D. This TCR derives from a man aged 25-40 years with active or convalescent COVID-19. Sequenced: peripheral blood. DNA of the CDR3: TGTGCCAGCAGCTTGACCCCGGGTCTTGTGGGAAACATTCAGTACTTC. Translated, it gives CASSLTPGLVGNIQYF. The complete variable domain, with remaining parts taken from reference TRBV11-2 and TRBJ2-4, reads EAGVAQSPRYKIIEKRQSVAFWCNPISGHATLYWYQQILGQGPKLLIQFQNNGVVDDSQLPKDRFSAERLKGVDSTLKIQPAKLEDSAVYLCASSLTPGLVGNIQYFGAGTRLSVL.